What follows is one T cell receptor (beta chain) and its context. Per germline, CDR1 MNHEY and CDR2 SVGAGI. The CDR3 length is 15 residues. J was trimmed by 7 bases and V by 6 bases; bases with no gene match: 9. The data derive from a study of cytomegalovirus exposure and HLA in healthy donors. Researchers ran the PCR with 60 Vbeta and 13 Jbeta primers. TCRdb's table, derived via immunoSEQ multiplex PCR, lists solely in-frame clones and lacks some. This sample has roughly 160,000 clones, with almost 80% found just once. The source is a man aged 50-60 years in good health and CMV-seropositive. The sequenced sample was PBMCs. The chain links TRBV6-5 to TRBJ1-4, with 9 nucleotides matching TRBD1. CDR3 sequence: CASSRNRGLGEKLFF. The CDR3 DNA reads as TGTGCCAGCAGCAGGAACAGGGGGCTTGGTGAAAAACTGTTTTTT.